Listed below are T cell receptor beta chains from one sample, sequenced in a study of shared clonotypes between healthy human individuals. Profiling relied on immunoSEQ multiplex PCR, and the TCRdb table lists in-frame clones only, not all of them. In the table there are roughly 700,000 clones, 90% of which are singletons. What was sequenced was memory CD8+ T cells from PBMCs. Every receptor here comes from a man aged 18 to 29 in good health. Some clones in this sample may be carry-over from other donors' samples. Both conserved end residues are trimmed from each CDR3.

v_call	j_call	cdr3_aa
TRBV10-1	TRBJ2-1	ASSATSGGYNEQF
TRBV27	TRBJ1-4	ASSGTGTGEKLF
TRBV9	TRBJ2-7	ASSATGGEQY
TRBV4-1	TRBJ2-7	ASSQDPGTPFYEQY
TRBV6-5	TRBJ1-5	ASSGGTHSNQPQH
TRBV5-3	TRBJ2-2	ARSTDRTGELF
TRBV7-6	TRBJ2-7	ASSLRFGASGKHYEQY
TRBV27	TRBJ2-1	ASSLLVAGVDEQF
TRBV5-1	TRBJ2-7	ASSLGLWEGSSYEQY
TRBV28	TRBJ1-5	ASSSGGWGNQPQH
TRBV5-5	TRBJ2-7	ASSLGQGAYEQY
TRBV27	TRBJ2-1	ASSLQTLGNEQF
TRBV5-8	TRBJ1-1	ASSFGLALNTEAF
TRBV10-3	TRBJ2-7	AISTTRDEPTYEQY
TRBV4-2	TRBJ2-3	ASSRRGLGLADSTDTQY
TRBV27	TRBJ1-4	ASCPGGAPEKLF
TRBV28	TRBJ1-1	ASSRPGQGFMNTEAF
TRBV6-5	TRBJ1-2	ASSQDDGYT
TRBV4-2	TRBJ2-3	ASSQDLGTTWGLAGAIPDTQY
TRBV5-1	TRBJ2-7	ASSPGLAREQY
TRBV30	TRBJ2-7	AWSVGRGSYEQY
TRBV7-9	TRBJ2-1	ASSLATRGAYNEQF